The clone carrying this T cell receptor (beta chain) appeared many times. The source of the sample is a study of immune heterogeneity within non-small cell lung tumors. At approximately 600 ng per sample, bulk tumor genomic DNA provided the template. Several biopsies per primary tumor were taken during surgery, spaced as far apart as possible. Curative surgery was performed on patients who had untreated, newly diagnosed non-small cell lung cancer. Amplification of the TCR beta CDR3 was achieved through multiplex PCR with 32 V and 13 J primers. TCRdb re-called the multiplex PCR reads through MiXCR, storing one row per CDR3 protein. The sample holds about 10,000 distinct CDR3 sequences, less than 20% seen once. The sequenced sample consisted of lung tumor tissue. The TCR sequence derives from a man aged 35 to 55 with non-small cell lung cancer.

CDR3 loop: CASSLGRTSGGENEQFF. The CDR3 DNA sequence: TGTGCCAGCAGCTTGGGTCGGACTAGCGGGGGGGAAAATGAGCAGTTCTTC. The gene calls are TRBV5-8 and TRBJ2-1; TRBD2 matches 15 bases. Germline V gene sequence: CDR1 SGHTS, CDR2 YDEGEE. The V and J ends lost 0 bases and 7 bases, in that order; junction bases with no gene match: 5. This CDR3 has 17 residues.